This passage covers 20 T cell receptor beta chains from one sample sequenced in a study of brain metastases from non-small cell lung cancer. Clones were sequenced by immunoSEQ multiplex PCR, and TCRdb holds only the in-frame ones, with some missing. The sample includes 2,800 or so clones, 80% to 90% of them seen just once. Sequencing used primary lung tumor tissue. These receptors all come from a donor over 35 with non-small cell lung cancer.

The chain is built from TRBV11-3 and TRBJ1-1, with D maybe TRBD1 (5 bases). Germline V gene sequence: CDR1 SGHNT, CDR2 YENEEA. Trimming pared 0 bases from V and 1 base from J, leaving 9 bases between. The CDR3 runs 15 residues. CDR3: CASSLDGRENTEAFF. The CDR3 DNA follows: TGTGCCAGCAGCTTAGACGGCAGGGAGAACACTGAAGCTTTCTTT.

The chain carries TRBV6-2 or TRBV6-3 and TRBJ1-1; D remains unclear. CDR3 size: 16 residues. Germline V CDR1 and CDR2: MNHEY, SVGEGT. V gave up 7 bases and J gave up 1 base, with 19 bases separating them. In DNA, the CDR3 is TGTGCCAGCACCCCAGGCGGTAGACGGGGGAACACTGAAGCTTTCTTT. It specifies CASTPGGRRGNTEAFF.

This clone was counted only a few times. The V gene is TRBV11-3, the J gene TRBJ2-7, with a possible D match to TRBD1 (5 bases). The length of the CDR3 is 13 residues. The V gene's germline CDR1 is SGHNT and CDR2 YENEEA. Deletions cut 1 base from V and 1 base from J, with 5 bases between. The CDR3 DNA reads TGTGCCAGCAGCTTAGGACAGTCCTACGAGCAGTACTTC. Translated, it gives CASSLGQSYEQYF.

The gene calls are TRBV5-6 and TRBJ1-5; maybe TRBD1 (5 bases). Germline CDR1 and CDR2: SGHDT and YYEEEE. V lost 2 bases to trimming and J lost 4 bases, with 10 bases between them. This CDR3 contains 14 residues. CDR3 in amino acids: CASSLFGGNQPQHF. For the CDR3, the DNA is TGTGCCAGCAGCTTATTTGGGGGTAATCAGCCCCAGCATTTT.

The chain recombines TRBV6-2 or TRBV6-3 with TRBJ1-6; D is unresolved. The CDR3 covers 14 residues. V lost 4 bases and J lost 7, with 11 bases in between. Germline V gives CDR1 MNHEY, CDR2 SVGEGT. CDR3 amino acids: CASSSEGVNSPLHF. In DNA, the CDR3 is TGTGCCAGCAGTTCCGAGGGCGTGAATTCACCCCTCCACTTT.

This chain joins TRBV28 and TRBJ2-7; D remains ambiguous. Trimming left V 6 bases short and J 8 bases short, with 8 bases between. The germline V gene has CDR1 MDHEN and CDR2 SYDVKM. The CDR3 has 10 amino acids. The CDR3 loop is CASSTRKQYF. As DNA, the CDR3 is TGTGCCAGCAGCACGAGGAAGCAGTACTTC.

The CDR3 loop reads CASRGTGGTGELFF. CDR3 sequence (DNA): TGTGCCAGCAGAGGGACAGGGGGCACCGGGGAGCTGTTTTTT. This chain connects TRBV2 to TRBJ2-2, with 11 bases matching TRBD1. CDR1 SNHLY and CDR2 FYNNEI come from the germline V gene. The CDR3 runs to 14 residues. The J segment lost 4 bases and the V segment lost 6 bases, leaving 1 base of the junction unmatched.

A remark on this clone: The junction does not match germline at one end; this may be a read error. The V and J genes are TRBV2 and TRBJ1-1; D not certain. CDR1 and CDR2 from the germline V gene are SNHLY and FYNNEI. The CDR3 is 12 amino acids. DNA of the CDR3: TGTGCCAGCAGTGAGACTTCAAAGGGAGCTTTTTTT. Translating it yields CASSETSKGAFF. The full variable domain, in which reference TRBV2 and TRBJ1-1 provide the parts outside the CDR3, is EPEVTQTPSHQVTQMGQEVILRCVPISNHLYFYWYRQILGQKVEFLVSFYNNEISEKSEIFDDQFSVERPDGSNFTLKIRSTKLEDSAMYFCASSETSKGAFFGQGTRLTVV.

The chain uses TRBV5-5 and TRBJ1-1; TRBD1 matches at 11 bases. Germline loops: CDR1 SGHKS, CDR2 YYEKEE (reference sequence). The CDR3 covers 17 residues. With V trimmed by 1 base and J by 4 bases, 9 bases remained unmatched. The CDR3 bases are TGTGCCAGCAGCTTGTATTCGGGACAGGGGGTGGCCACTGAAGCTTTCTTT. Protein product: CASSLYSGQGVATEAFF. The full variable domain, rest sourced from reference TRBV5-5 and TRBJ1-1, is DAGVTQSPTHLIKTRGQQVTLRCSPISGHKSVSWYQQVLGQGPQFIFQYYEKEERGRGNFPDRFSARQFPNYSSELNVNALLLGDSALYLCASSLYSGQGVATEAFFGQGTRLTVV.

Points on this clone: At one end, the junction sequence differs from germline, possibly due to a read error. V and J are TRBV6-5 and TRBJ1-2, with 9 positions matching TRBD1. There are 15 residues in the CDR3. Germline CDR1 and CDR2: MNHEY and SVGAGI. In DNA form, the CDR3 reads TGTGCCAGCACCCTATCCCGGACAGGGGACTATGGCTATACCTTC. Translating gives CASTLSRTGDYGYTF.

The chain combines TRBV7-9 with TRBJ2-4; tentative D call: TRBD2 (7 bases). Germline loops: CDR1 SEHNR, CDR2 FQNEAQ (reference sequence). The V end was cut by 1 base, the J end by 8 bases, with 12 bases between. CDR3 size: 14 residues. The CDR3 DNA reads as TGTGCCAGCAGCTTAGATTGGGGGGGCTACATTCAGTACTTC. Translation gives CASSLDWGGYIQYF.

The chain employs TRBV28 and TRBJ1-2; 7 bases align to TRBD1. Per the germline V gene, CDR1 is MDHEN and CDR2 is SYDVKM. The CDR3 totals 13 residues. Trimming at V came to 7 bases and at J to 7 bases, leaving 9 bases not matched to a gene. This chain's CDR3 is CASTRDRVSGYTF. For the CDR3, the DNA is TGTGCCAGCACCCGCGACAGGGTGAGTGGCTACACCTTC.

The chain links TRBV3-1 (or the pseudogene TRBV3-2) to TRBJ1-2; D possibly corresponds to TRBD1 (5 bases). Germline CDR1 is LGHDT and CDR2 is YNNKEL (reference sequence). V was trimmed by 4 bases and J by 4 bases, leaving 13 bases between them. The CDR3 sequence is 14 residues long. CDR3 region: CASSRTGEGYGYTF. The CDR3 region has the DNA TGTGCCAGCAGCCGCACGGGGGAGGGCTATGGCTACACCTTC.

This clone occurred a few times. The chain combines TRBV2 with TRBJ1-1; D unresolved. There are 14 residues in the CDR3. The germline V gene has CDR1 SNHLY and CDR2 FYNNEI. V shed 1 base and J shed 0 bases, with 6 bases lying between them. This CDR3 reads CASSEGGMNTEAFF. Written as DNA, the CDR3 is TGTGCCAGCAGTGAAGGTGGGATGAACACTGAAGCTTTCTTT.

The chain has TRBV30 and TRBJ2-1; D tentatively fits TRBD1 or TRBD2 (5 bases each). Germline V gene lookup returns CDR1 GTSNPN and CDR2 SVGIG (reference sequence). V shed 2 bases and J shed 3 bases, with 11 bases lying between them. The CDR3 spans 14 residues. In DNA, the CDR3 is TGTGCCTGGAGTCTCGGGGACCTCTACAATGAGCAGTTCTTC. Its translation: CAWSLGDLYNEQFF.

In its sample, this clone was seen a few times. This chain uses TRBV4-2 with TRBJ2-1; TRBD2 might be the D (6 bases). The CDR3 consists of 15 residues. Trimming removed 6 bases at V and 5 bases at J, with 17 bases between. Germline loops: CDR1 LGHNA, CDR2 YNFKEQ. CDR3 region: CASRLALAQDNEQFF. CDR3 DNA: TGTGCCAGCAGACTGGCACTAGCTCAAGACAATGAGCAGTTCTTC.

The rearrangement uses TRBV28 and TRBJ2-6; 7 bases line up with TRBD2. The V gene end was trimmed by 5 bases and the J gene end by 5 bases; junction bases not matched to a gene: 12. The germline CDR1 and CDR2 sequences are MDHEN and SYDVKM. There are 17 residues in the CDR3. The CDR3 nucleotides read TGTGCCAGCAGTCCGTTGGGGGAGGGCCTGTGGGCCAACGTCCTGACTTTC. Its translation: CASSPLGEGLWANVLTF.

This clone is labeled as large. The same CDR3 also results from other DNA sequences found in this sample. The DNA for the CDR3 is TGTGCCACCAGTGCCTTTACGCTCTCCAATGAGCAGTTCTTC. Translated: CATSAFTLSNEQFF. The rearrangement uses TRBV24-1 and TRBJ2-1; no firm D call. Germline-derived CDR1 and CDR2 are KGHDR and SFDVKD. Deletions cut 5 bases from V and 6 bases from J, with 13 bases between. The CDR3 has 14 amino acids.

Concerning this clone: Other DNA sequences in the same sample also yield this CDR3. The rearrangement uses TRBV7-6 and TRBJ2-2; no reliable D call. CDR1 and CDR2 (germline): SGHVS, FNYEAQ. The CDR3 runs 14 residues. V was clipped by 5 bases and J by 8 bases, with 15 bases between them. As DNA, the CDR3 is TGTGCCAGCAGCGAAAACAACGTCGCGGGGGAGCTGTTTTTT. Its protein product is CASSENNVAGELFF.

This clone was observed once. The V call is TRBV7-3, the J call TRBJ2-3; 9 bases are shared with TRBD1. V shed 2 bases and J 1 base; nucleotides not matched to a gene: 13. Per germline, CDR1 SGHTA and CDR2 FQGTGA. The CDR3 consists of 19 residues. In nucleotides, the CDR3 is TGTGCCAGCAGCTTAGGTTGGGGGACAGGGCCGTATGGCACAGATACGCAGTATTTT. This sequence encodes CASSLGWGTGPYGTDTQYF.